This entry describes one T cell receptor (beta chain). Its specificity is unknown. V trimming: 5 bases; J trimming: 3 bases; junction bases outside the gene matches: 7. This CDR3 has 15 amino acids. From germline, CDR1 is MNHEY and CDR2 SMNVEV (reference sequence). Treatment-naive patients with stable or active relapsing-remitting disease were the multiple sclerosis controls. The sample belongs to a study of CD8 T cells in Susac syndrome. RNA amounts of about 0.45 to 1 ug underwent reverse transcription with random hexamers. TCRdb reprocessed the immunoSEQ multiplex PCR reads via MiXCR and lists one record per CDR3 protein. In the table there are approximately 130,000 distinct CDR3 sequences, around 91% of which are singletons. The study, taken as a whole, reports: The study's TCR sequencing and HLA analysis drew on a certain number of individuals. That number was acknowledged as relatively small.

The J gene is TRBJ2-5, the V gene TRBV27; 9 nucleotides agree with TRBD2. The sample was CD8+ T cells from PBMCs. The clonotype comes from a human donor with multiple sclerosis. This CDR3 is CASSPHSGSKETQYF. DNA of the CDR3: TGTGCCAGCAGTCCTCATAGCGGGAGTAAAGAGACCCAGTACTTC.